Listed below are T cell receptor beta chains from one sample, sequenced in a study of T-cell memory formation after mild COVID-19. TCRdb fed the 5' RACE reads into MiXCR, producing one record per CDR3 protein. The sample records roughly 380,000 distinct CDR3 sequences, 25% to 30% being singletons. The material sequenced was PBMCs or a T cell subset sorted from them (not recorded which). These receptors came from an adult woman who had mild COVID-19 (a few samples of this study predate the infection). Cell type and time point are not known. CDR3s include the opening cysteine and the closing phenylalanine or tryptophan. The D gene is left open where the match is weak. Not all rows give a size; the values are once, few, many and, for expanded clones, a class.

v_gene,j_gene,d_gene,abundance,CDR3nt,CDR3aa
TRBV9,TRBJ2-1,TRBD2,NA,TGTGCCAGCAGCCACCCATCAGGAGCGGGAGGACCAAATGAGCAGTTCTTC,CASSHPSGAGGPNEQFF
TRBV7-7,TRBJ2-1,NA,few,TGTGCTAGCAGCTTCCAAGGGGGGAGTGAGCAGTTCTTC,CASSFQGGSEQFF
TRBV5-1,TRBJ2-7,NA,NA,TGCGCCAGCAGCGTGGCCGACAGCTCCTACGAGCAGTACTTC,CASSVADSSYEQYF
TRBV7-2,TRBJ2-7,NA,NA,TGTGCCAGCAGCCCGCCGGCGAGGGTCACTGAGCAGTACTTC,CASSPPARVTEQYF
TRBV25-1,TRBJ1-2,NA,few,TGTGCCAGCAGTTCGAGCAGGTTCTATGGCTACACCTTC,CASSSSRFYGYTF
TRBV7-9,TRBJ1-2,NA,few,TGTGCCAGCAGCCCGGGACCGAGAGCTAACTATGGCTACACCTTC,CASSPGPRANYGYTF
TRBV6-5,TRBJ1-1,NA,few,TGTGCCAGCAGTCGTAATGTGGTTAGGAACACTGAAGCTTTCTTT,CASSRNVVRNTEAFF
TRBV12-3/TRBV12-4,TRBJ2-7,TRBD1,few,TGTGCCAGCAGTTTAGGTCCCGGGACAGGGGCCTACGAGCAGTACTTC,CASSLGPGTGAYEQYF
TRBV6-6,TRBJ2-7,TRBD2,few,TGTGCCAGCAGTTACGATAGCGGGAGGGTCGAGCAGTACTTC,CASSYDSGRVEQYF
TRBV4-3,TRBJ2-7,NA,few,TGCGCCAGCAGCCAGGCCGTGGGCGAGGTCTACGAGCAGTACTTC,CASSQAVGEVYEQYF
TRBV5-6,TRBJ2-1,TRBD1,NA,TGTGCCAGCAGCCTCGGACAGGGCGGTGAGCAGTTCTTC,CASSLGQGGEQFF
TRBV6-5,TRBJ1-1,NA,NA,TGTGCCAGCAGTTACTCCTGGCGAACGAACACTGAAGCTTTCTTT,CASSYSWRTNTEAFF
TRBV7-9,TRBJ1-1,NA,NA,TGTGCCAGCAGCCCCCGGACAGATCGGGGCACTGAAGCTTTCTTT,CASSPRTDRGTEAFF
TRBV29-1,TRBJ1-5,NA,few,TGCAGCGTTGACCCGGGGGGCAATCAGCCCCAGCATTTT,CSVDPGGNQPQHF
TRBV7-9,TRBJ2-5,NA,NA,TGTGCCAGCAGCATCCGGGACGCTCAAGAGACCCAGTACTTC,CASSIRDAQETQYF
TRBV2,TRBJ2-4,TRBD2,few,TGTGCCAGCAGTGTCACTAGCGGGGGGAAGTACTTC,CASSVTSGGKYF
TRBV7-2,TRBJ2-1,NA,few,TGTGCCAGCAGCTTTTTTGCTGTAGTGGGGGGATACAATGAGCAGTTCTTC,CASSFFAVVGGYNEQFF
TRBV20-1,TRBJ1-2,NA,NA,TGCAGTGCTAGAGATGATCGGCGGGGGAAAGGTGGCTACACCTTC,CSARDDRRGKGGYTF
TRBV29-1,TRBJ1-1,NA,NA,TGCAGCGTTGGCCCTCGGTGGGACACTGAAGCTTTCTTT,CSVGPRWDTEAFF
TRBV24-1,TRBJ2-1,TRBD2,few,TGTGCCACCAGTGATTTGGCTAGCGGGAGTGTTAATGAGCAGTTCTTC,CATSDLASGSVNEQFF
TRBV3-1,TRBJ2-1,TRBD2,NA,TGTGCCAGCAGCCAAGACCCGGGCGGGGGAAAAAATGAGCAGTTCTTC,CASSQDPGGGKNEQFF
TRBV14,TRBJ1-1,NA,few,TGTGCCAGCAGCCAAGTCTCAATGTGGACTGAAGCTTTCTTT,CASSQVSMWTEAFF
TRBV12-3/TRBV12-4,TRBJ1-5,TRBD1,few,TGTGCCAGCGGGACAGAAAATAGCAATCAGCCCCAGCATTTT,CASGTENSNQPQHF
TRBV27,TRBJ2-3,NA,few,TGTGCCAGCAGTTTAGTTCTAGCGAGCACAGATACGCAGTATTTT,CASSLVLASTDTQYF
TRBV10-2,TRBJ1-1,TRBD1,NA,TGCGCCAGCAGCCTAGGGGACAGGGCTGCCACTGAAGCTTTCTTT,CASSLGDRAATEAFF
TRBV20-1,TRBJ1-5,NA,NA,TGCAGTGCTAGTCAGCCTTATAGCAATCAGCCCCAGCATTTT,CSASQPYSNQPQHF
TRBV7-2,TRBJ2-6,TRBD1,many,TGTGCCAGCAGCTTACTAGGGACAGCCAACTCTGGGGCCAACGTCCTGACTTTC,CASSLLGTANSGANVLTF
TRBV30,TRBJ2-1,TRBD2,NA,TGTGCCTGGAGCACGGGACTAGCGAACAATGAGCAGTTCTTC,CAWSTGLANNEQFF
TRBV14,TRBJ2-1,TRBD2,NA,TGTGCCAGCAGCCGACTAGCGGGCGAGGTTATTGAGCAGTTCTTC,CASSRLAGEVIEQFF
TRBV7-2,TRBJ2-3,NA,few,TGTGCCAGCAGCCGAGGGAGCGGGAGCACAGATACGCAGTATTTT,CASSRGSGSTDTQYF
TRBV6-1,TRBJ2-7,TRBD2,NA,TGTGCCAGCAGTGAACTAGCGGGTTTTTACGAGCAGTACTTC,CASSELAGFYEQYF
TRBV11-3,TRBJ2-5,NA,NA,TGTGCCAGCAGCTCCAGGACATTGCGTCAAGAGACCCAGTACTTC,CASSSRTLRQETQYF
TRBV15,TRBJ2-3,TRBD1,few,TGTGCCACCAGCCGCCGACAGGGGGCTTTAGATACGCAGTATTTT,CATSRRQGALDTQYF
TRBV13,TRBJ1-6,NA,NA,TGTGCCAGCAGTGGCGGGGTCCTGATCCCACCCCTCCACTTT,CASSGGVLIPPLHF
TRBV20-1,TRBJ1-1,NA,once,TGCAGTGCTAGCCTACCTGAAGCTTTCTTT,CSASLPEAFF
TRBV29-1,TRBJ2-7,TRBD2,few,TGCAGCGTTGCGACGGGAGGGCCCTACGAGCAGTACTTC,CSVATGGPYEQYF
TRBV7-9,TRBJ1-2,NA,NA,TGTGCCAGCAGTTATGCAGGGGCCTTCTATGGCTACACCTTC,CASSYAGAFYGYTF
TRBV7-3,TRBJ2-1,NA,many,TGTGCCAGCAGCTTAGCCAACAATGAGCAGTTCTTC,CASSLANNEQFF
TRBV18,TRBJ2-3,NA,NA,TGTGCCAGCTCACTTAGACAGCTAAGCACAGATACGCAGTATTTT,CASSLRQLSTDTQYF
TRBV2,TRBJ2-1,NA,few,TGTGCCAGCAGTGATGAAGTGTACAATGAGCAGTTCTTC,CASSDEVYNEQFF